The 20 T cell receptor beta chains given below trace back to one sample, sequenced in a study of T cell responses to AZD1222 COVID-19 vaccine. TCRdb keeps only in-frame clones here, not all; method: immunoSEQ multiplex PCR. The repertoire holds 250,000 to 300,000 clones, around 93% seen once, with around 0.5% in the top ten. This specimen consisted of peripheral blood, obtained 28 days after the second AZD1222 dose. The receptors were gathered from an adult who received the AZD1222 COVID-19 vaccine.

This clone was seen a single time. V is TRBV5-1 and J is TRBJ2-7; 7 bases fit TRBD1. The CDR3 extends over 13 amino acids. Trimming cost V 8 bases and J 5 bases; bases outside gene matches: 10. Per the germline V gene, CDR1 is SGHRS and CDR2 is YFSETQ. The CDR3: CASWDSLANEQYF. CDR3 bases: TGCGCCAGTTGGGACAGCCTCGCGAACGAGCAGTACTTC.

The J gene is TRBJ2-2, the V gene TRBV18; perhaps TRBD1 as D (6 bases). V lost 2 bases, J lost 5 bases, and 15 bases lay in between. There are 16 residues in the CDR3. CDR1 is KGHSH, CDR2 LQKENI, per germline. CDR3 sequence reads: CASSPTKTGITGELFF. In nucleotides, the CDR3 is TGTGCCAGCTCACCAACAAAAACAGGGATAACCGGGGAGCTGTTTTTT.

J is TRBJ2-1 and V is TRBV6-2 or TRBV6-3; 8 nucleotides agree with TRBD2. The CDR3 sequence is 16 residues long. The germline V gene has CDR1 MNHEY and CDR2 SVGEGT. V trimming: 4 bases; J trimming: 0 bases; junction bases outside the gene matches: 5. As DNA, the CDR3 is TGTGCCAGCAGTTCCGGGGGGGCGAGCTCCTACAATGAGCAGTTCTTC. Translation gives CASSSGGASSYNEQFF.

The CDR3 nucleotides read TGTGCCAGCAGTACACGGACAGGGTGGGCTTTCTTT. Its protein is CASSTRTGWAFF. The chain combines TRBV12-3 or TRBV12-4 with TRBJ1-1, with 8 bases that match TRBD1. Germline trimming cut 5 bases from V and 11 bases from J; bases unmatched to any gene: 7. CDR3 length equals 12 residues.

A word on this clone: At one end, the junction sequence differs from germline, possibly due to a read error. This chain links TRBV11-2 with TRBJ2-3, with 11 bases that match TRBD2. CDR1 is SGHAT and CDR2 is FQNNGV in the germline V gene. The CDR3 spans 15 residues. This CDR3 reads CASRLAGGPSDTQYF. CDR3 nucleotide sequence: TGTGCCAGCAGGTTAGCGGGGGGGCCTTCAGATACGCAGTATTTT.

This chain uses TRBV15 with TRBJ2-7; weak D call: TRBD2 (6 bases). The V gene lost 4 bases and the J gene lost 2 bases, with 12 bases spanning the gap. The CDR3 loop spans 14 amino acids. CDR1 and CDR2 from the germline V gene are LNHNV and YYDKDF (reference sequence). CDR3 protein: CATSTGTSTYEQYF. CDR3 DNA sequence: TGTGCCACCAGCACCGGGACTTCTACCTACGAGCAGTACTTC.

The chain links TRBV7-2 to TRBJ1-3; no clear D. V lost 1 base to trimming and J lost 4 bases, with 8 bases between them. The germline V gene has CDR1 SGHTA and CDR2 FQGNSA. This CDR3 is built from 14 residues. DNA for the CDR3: TGTGCCAGCAGCTTAGGTTTGGGGGGAAACACCATATATTTT. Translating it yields CASSLGLGGNTIYF.

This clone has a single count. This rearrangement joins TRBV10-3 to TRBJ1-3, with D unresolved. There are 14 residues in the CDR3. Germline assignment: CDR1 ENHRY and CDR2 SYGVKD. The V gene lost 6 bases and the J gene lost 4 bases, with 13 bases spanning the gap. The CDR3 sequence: CAISPPGGGNTIYF. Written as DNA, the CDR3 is TGTGCCATCAGCCCCCCCGGAGGGGGAAACACCATATATTTT.

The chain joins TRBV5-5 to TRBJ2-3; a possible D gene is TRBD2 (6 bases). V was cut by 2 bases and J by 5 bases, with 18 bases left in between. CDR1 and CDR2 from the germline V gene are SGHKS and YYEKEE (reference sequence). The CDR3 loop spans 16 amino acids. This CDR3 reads CASSFFGTSLGDTQYF. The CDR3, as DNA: TGTGCCAGCAGCTTCTTCGGGACTTCCCTGGGAGATACGCAGTATTTT.

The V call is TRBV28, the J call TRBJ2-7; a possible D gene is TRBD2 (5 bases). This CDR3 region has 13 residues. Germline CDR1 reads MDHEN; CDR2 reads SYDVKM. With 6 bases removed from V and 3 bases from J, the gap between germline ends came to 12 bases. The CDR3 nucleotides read TGTGCCAGCAGGGGAGTACTAGGCTACGAGCAGTACTTC. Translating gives CASRGVLGYEQYF.

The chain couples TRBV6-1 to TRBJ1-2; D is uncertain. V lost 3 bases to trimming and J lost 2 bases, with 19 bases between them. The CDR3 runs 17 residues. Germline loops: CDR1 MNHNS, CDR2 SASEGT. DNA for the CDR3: TGTGCCAGCAGTGACGGACCCCCGGTCGGAAAAAACTATGGCTACACCTTC. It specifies CASSDGPPVGKNYGYTF.

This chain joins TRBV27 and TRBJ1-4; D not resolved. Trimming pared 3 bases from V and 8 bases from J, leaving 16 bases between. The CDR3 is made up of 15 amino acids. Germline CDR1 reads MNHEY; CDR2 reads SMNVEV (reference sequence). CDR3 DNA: TGTGCCAGCAGTTTCCGTGCGGGGAAGGACGAAAAACTGTTTTTT. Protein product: CASSFRAGKDEKLFF.

The CDR3 DNA is TGTGCCAGCAGTTATCGTGACCTCTACAATGAGCAGTTCTTC. Encoded protein: CASSYRDLYNEQFF. This chain joins TRBV6-9 and TRBJ2-1; D is ambiguous. Germline lookup yields CDR1 MNHGY and CDR2 SVAAGI. This CDR3 region has 14 residues. V lost 2 bases and J 3 bases, leaving 8 bases between the germline ends.

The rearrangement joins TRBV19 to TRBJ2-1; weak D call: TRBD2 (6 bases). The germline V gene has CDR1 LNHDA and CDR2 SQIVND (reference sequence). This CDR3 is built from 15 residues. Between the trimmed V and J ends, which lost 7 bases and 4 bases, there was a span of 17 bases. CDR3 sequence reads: CASNNGGAGYNEQFF. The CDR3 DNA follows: TGTGCCAGTAATAACGGAGGGGCAGGGTACAATGAGCAGTTCTTC.

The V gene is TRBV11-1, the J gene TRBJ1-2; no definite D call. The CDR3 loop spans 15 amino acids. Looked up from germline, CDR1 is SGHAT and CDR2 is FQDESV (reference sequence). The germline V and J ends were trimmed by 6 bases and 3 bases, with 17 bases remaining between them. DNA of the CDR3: TGTGCCAGCAGGGCTTTGGGGAGCTCTCACTATGGCTACACCTTC. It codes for CASRALGSSHYGYTF.

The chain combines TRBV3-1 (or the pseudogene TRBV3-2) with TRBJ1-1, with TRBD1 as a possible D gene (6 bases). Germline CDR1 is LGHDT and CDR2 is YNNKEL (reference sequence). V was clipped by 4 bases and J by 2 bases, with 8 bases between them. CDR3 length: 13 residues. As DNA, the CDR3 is TGTGCCAGCAGCCCACAGGGTAACACTGAAGCTTTCTTT. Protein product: CASSPQGNTEAFF.

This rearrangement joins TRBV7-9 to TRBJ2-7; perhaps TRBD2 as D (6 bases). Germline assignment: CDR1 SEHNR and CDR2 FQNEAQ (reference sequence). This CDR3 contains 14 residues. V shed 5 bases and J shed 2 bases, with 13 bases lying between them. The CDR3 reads CASSRDGGTYEQYF. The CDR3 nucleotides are TGTGCCAGCAGCAGGGACGGGGGTACCTACGAGCAGTACTTC.

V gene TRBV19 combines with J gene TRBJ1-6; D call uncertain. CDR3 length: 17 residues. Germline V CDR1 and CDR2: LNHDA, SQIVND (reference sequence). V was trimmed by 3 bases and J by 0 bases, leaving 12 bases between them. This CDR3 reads CASSIRFEGSYNSPLHF. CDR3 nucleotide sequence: TGTGCCAGTAGTATTCGGTTTGAGGGCTCCTATAATTCACCCCTCCACTTT.

The CDR3 loop is CASSLSGRAGNEQFF. Here the CDR3 DNA reads TGTGCCAGCAGCTTAAGCGGGAGGGCGGGTAATGAGCAGTTCTTC. The chain is built from TRBV7-3 and TRBJ2-1, with 9 bases matching TRBD2. Germline V CDR1 and CDR2: SGHTA, FQGTGA. Trimming took 1 base from V and 7 from J; bases not matched to a gene: 5. The CDR3 contains 15 residues.

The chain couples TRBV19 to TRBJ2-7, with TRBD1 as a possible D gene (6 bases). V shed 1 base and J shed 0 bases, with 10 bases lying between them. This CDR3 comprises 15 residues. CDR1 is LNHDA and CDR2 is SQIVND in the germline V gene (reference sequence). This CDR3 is CASSIAATGSYEQYF. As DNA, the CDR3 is TGTGCCAGTAGTATAGCCGCGACAGGCTCCTACGAGCAGTACTTC.